This TCR beta chain was sequenced in a study of human T cells and chemical hapten exposure. This clonotype was found many times. The target antigen is unknown. Looked up from germline, CDR1 is LGHDT and CDR2 is YNNKEL (reference sequence). Trimming took 1 base from V and 7 from J, leaving 13 bases between them. This CDR3 has 14 residues. Study-level findings and limits: Once DPC sensitization occurred, TCRs above 1 in 1000 frequency showed no change.

During construction of the library, unique molecular identifiers were attached to individual cDNA molecules for quantitative, reproducible TCR counting. As processed by the authors: A per-sample median of about 100,000 TCRs was observed, with counts ranging from about 20,000 to 690,600. TCRdb reprocessed the 5' RACE reads with MiXCR, giving one entry per CDR3 protein. The V and J calls follow TCRdb's processing rather than the paper's. The sample gives over 70,000 distinct CDR3 sequences, approximately 15% of which show up once; approximately 7% is in the top ten. Total RNA was isolated from whole blood that had not been fractionated.

This receptor was taken from a female donor in good health. V gene TRBV3-1 combines with J gene TRBJ1-1; D gene unclear. DNA for the CDR3: TGTGCCAGCAGCCAAGCAGGATTGTACGGTGAAGCTTTCTTT. It yields the protein CASSQAGLYGEAFF.